Given below is one T cell receptor (beta chain) in context. Its antigen is unknown. The data were obtained in a study of cytomegalovirus exposure and HLA in healthy donors. Study-level findings and limits: Reportedly, a later analysis found an Asian-associated ancestry cluster had fewer N-insertions than the roughly 700-donor mean. Follow-up analysis found HLA locus-dependent TCR association rates, highest for DRB1 and lowest for HLA-C. Within a later analysis, the majority of CMV-associated TCR beta chains appeared HLA-restricted.

It was with 60 Vbeta and 13 Jbeta primers that the PCR ran. Original analysis: Counted up in a later analysis, unique TCR beta chains came to about 80 million, with around 9.9 million shared. TCRdb's copy holds only in-frame clones and misses some; the assay was immunoSEQ multiplex PCR. The DNA was the basis for D and trimming; V, J and clone size are from that table. The sample includes 220,000 or so clones, approximately 68% of them seen just once. Trimming took off 6 bases at V and 5 bases at J, with 16 bases between the two ends. The CDR3 loop spans 14 amino acids. Germline V gene lookup returns CDR1 MNHNS and CDR2 SASEGT.

The rearrangement links TRBV6-1 to TRBJ1-1, with D perhaps TRBD1 (6 bases). Sequencing was performed on PBMCs. The clonotype originates from a woman aged 25 to 39 in good health and CMV-seronegative. The CDR3 region has the DNA TGTGCCAGCAGCCTACAGGGTGTCGGGACTGAAGCTTTCTTT. Its protein product is CASSLQGVGTEAFF.